In this sample, the clone carrying this T cell receptor (beta chain) is medium-sized. These data come from a study of identical twins. TCRdb reprocessed the 5' RACE reads with MiXCR, giving one entry per CDR3 protein. The sample holds 130,000 to 150,000 distinct CDR3 sequences, around 3.5% seen once. Germline-derived CDR1 and CDR2 are SSHAT and FNYEAQ (reference sequence). The junction had 5 bases not matched to a gene; V was cut back by 4 bases and J by 7 bases. The CDR3 runs 14 residues. The chain has TRBV7-7 and TRBJ2-1, with TRBD2 matching over 9 bases. The origin of this receptor is a man aged 18 to 30 in good health. Sequenced sample: memory T cells sorted from blood. CDR3 sequence (DNA): TGTGCCAGCAGCTCCCTTGCGGGGGGGAATGAGCAGTTCTTC. Translated, it gives CASSSLAGGNEQFF.